The TCR beta chain under discussion was sequenced for a study of blood T cell repertoires in COVID-19. In the study overall: Samples of COVID-19 (acute and convalescent) were obtained from the United States, Italy and Spain. PBMCs, B-cell-depleted T cells, or T cells provided the cDNA or gDNA that made up the material.

J lost 11 bases, V lost 0 bases, and 13 bases had no gene match. The CDR3 covers 16 residues. Per the germline V gene, CDR1 is GTSNPN and CDR2 is SVGIG (reference sequence). Original methodology: It was from reference gene primer amplification that nucleated cell counts were estimated. Sequencing used immunoSEQ multiplex PCR; TCRdb keeps in-frame clones, though not all of them. The D gene and trimming were derived from the DNA, and the V and J assignments and clone size from that table. There are under 250,000 clones in the sample; approximately 91% occur only once, and about 5% lies in the top ten. V and J are TRBV30 and TRBJ2-1, with 10 bases matching TRBD2. What was sequenced was peripheral blood. This TCR was recovered from a woman aged 40-49 years with acute or convalescent COVID-19. The CDR3 sequence is CAWSVGSSGGVHQQFF. The CDR3 coding sequence is TGTGCCTGGAGTGTAGGGTCTAGCGGGGGAGTACACCAGCAGTTCTTC.